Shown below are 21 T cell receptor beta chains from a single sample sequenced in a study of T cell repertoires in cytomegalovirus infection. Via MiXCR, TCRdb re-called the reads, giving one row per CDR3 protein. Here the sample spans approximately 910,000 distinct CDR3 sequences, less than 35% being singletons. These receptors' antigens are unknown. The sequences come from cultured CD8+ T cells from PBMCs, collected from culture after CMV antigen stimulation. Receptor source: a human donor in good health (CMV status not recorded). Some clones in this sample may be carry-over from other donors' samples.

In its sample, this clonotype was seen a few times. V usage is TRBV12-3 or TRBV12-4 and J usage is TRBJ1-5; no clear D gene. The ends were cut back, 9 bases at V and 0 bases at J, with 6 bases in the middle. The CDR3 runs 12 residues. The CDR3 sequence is CASTVSNQPQHF. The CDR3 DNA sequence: TGTGCCAGTACTGTTAGCAATCAGCCCCAGCATTTT.

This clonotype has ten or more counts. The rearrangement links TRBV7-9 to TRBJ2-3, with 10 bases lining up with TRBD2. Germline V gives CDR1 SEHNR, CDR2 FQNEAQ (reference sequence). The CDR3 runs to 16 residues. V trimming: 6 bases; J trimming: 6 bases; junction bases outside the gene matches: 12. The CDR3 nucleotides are TGTGCCAGCAGAGGGGGGACTAGCGTGAGGGGTGATACGCAGTATTTT. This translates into CASRGGTSVRGDTQYF.

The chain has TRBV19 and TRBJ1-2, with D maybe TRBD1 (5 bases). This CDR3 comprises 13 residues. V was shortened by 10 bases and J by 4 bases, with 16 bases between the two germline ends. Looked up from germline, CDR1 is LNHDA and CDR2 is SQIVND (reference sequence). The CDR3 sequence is CATAIRDSYGYTF. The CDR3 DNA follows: TGTGCCACCGCAATCCGGGACTCCTATGGCTACACCTTC.

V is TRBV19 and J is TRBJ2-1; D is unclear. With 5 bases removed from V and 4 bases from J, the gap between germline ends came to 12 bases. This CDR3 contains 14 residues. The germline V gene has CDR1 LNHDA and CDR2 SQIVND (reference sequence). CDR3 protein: CASSVRLQYNEQFF. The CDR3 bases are TGTGCCAGTAGTGTCCGTCTGCAATACAATGAGCAGTTCTTC.

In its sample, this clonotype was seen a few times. This CDR3 reads CASKEGNTIYF. As DNA, the CDR3 is TGTGCCAGCAAAGAGGGAAACACCATATATTTT. The genes are TRBV10-3 and TRBJ1-3, with D uncertain. Germline values: CDR1 ENHRY, CDR2 SYGVKD. The CDR3 is made up of 11 amino acids. With 10 bases removed from V and 4 bases from J, the gap between germline ends came to 8 bases.

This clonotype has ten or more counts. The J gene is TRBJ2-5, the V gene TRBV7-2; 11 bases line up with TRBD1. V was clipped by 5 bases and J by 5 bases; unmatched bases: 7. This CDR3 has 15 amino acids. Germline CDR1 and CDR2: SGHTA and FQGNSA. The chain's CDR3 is CASSQSDRGLETQYF. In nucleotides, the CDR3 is TGTGCCAGCAGCCAGTCGGACAGGGGGCTGGAGACCCAGTACTTC.

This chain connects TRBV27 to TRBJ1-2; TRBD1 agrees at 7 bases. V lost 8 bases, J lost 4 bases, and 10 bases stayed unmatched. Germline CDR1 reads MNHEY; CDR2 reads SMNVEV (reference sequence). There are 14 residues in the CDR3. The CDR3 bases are TGTGCCAGCGCCCCGACAGGGATGGTCTATGGCTACACCTTC. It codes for CASAPTGMVYGYTF.

As DNA, the CDR3 is TGCGCCAGCAGTCTCGGGTGGTTGAATCAGCCCCAGCATTTT. Protein product: CASSLGWLNQPQHF. The chain is built from TRBV4-1 and TRBJ1-5; D remains ambiguous. This CDR3 is built from 14 residues. Germline assignment: CDR1 MGHRA and CDR2 YSYEKL. The ends were cut back, 6 bases at V and 4 bases at J, with 13 bases in the middle.

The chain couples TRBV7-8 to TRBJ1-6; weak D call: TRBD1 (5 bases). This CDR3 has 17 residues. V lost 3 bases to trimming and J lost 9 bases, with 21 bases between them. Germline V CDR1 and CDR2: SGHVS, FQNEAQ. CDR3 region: CASSFPGGSSYLSPLHF. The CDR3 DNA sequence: TGTGCCAGCAGCTTCCCCGGGGGAAGCAGTTACCTTTCACCCCTCCACTTT.

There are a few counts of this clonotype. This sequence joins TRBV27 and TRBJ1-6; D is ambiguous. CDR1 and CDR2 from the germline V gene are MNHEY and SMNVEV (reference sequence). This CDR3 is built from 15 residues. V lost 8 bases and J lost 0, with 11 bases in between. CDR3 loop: CASGPPRSYNSPLHF. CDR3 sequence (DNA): TGTGCCAGCGGCCCCCCACGCTCCTATAATTCACCCCTCCACTTT.

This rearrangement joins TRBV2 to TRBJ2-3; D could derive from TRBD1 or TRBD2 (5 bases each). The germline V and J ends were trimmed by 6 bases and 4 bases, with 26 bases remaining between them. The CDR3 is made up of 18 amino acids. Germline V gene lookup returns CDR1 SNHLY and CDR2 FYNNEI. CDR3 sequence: CASRGPLKASNPPDTQYF. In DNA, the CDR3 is TGTGCCAGCAGGGGACCCCTCAAAGCCTCGAACCCCCCAGATACGCAGTATTTT. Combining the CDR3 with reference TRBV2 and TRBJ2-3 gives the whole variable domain EPEVTQTPSHQVTQMGQEVILRCVPISNHLYFYWYRQILGQKVEFLVSFYNNEISEKSEIFDDQFSVERPDGSNFTLKIRSTKLEDSAMYFCASRGPLKASNPPDTQYFGPGTRLTVL.

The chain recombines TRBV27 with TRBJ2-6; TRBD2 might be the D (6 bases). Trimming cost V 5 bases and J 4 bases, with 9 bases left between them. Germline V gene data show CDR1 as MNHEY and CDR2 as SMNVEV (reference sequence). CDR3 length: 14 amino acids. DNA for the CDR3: TGTGCCAGCAGTCGGGGGAACGGGGCCAACGTCCTGACTTTC. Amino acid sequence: CASSRGNGANVLTF.

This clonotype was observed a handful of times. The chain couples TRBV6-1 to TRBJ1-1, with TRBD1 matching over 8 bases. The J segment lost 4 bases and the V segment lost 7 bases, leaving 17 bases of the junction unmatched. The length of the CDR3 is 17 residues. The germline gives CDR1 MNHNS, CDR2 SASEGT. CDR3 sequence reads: CASTEGDRGILGTEAFF. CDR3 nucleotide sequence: TGTGCCAGCACCGAGGGAGACAGGGGAATTTTAGGCACTGAAGCTTTCTTT.

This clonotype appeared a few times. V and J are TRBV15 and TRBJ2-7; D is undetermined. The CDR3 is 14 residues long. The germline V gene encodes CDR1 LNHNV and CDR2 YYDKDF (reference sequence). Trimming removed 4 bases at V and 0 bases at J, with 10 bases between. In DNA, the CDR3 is TGTGCCACCAGCACCAGTTACAGCTCCTACGAGCAGTACGTC. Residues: CATSTSYSSYEQYV.

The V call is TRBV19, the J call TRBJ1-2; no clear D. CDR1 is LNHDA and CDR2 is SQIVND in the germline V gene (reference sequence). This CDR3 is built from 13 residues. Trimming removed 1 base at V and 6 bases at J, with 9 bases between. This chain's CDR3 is CASSIGKANGYTF. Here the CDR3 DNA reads TGTGCCAGTAGTATAGGGAAGGCGAATGGCTACACCTTC.

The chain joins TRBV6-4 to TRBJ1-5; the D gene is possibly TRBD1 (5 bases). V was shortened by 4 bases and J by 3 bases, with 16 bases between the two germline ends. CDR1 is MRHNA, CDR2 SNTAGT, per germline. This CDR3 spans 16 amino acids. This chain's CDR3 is CASSVSHRGLNQPQHF. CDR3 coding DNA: TGTGCCAGCAGTGTGTCGCACCGGGGCCTCAATCAGCCCCAGCATTTT.

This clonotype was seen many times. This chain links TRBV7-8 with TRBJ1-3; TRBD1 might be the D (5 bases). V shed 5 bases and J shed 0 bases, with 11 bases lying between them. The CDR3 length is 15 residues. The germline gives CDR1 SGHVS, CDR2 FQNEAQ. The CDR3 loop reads CASSTQVSSGNTIYF. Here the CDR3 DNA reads TGTGCCAGCAGCACACAGGTGTCCTCTGGAAACACCATATATTTT.

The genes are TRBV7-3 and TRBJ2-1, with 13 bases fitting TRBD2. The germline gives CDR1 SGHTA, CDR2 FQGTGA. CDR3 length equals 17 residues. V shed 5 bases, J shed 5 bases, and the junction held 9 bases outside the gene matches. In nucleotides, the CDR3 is TGTGCCAGCAGCCCCCGCGAGGGACTAGCGGGGAACAATGAGCAGTTCTTC. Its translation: CASSPREGLAGNNEQFF.

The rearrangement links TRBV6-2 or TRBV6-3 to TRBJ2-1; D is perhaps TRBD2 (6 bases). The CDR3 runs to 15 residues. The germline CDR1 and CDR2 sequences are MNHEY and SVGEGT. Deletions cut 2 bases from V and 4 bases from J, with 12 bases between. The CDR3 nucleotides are TGTGCCAGCAGTTACAGGGCGGGGCGTTACAATGAGCAGTTCTTC. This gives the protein CASSYRAGRYNEQFF.

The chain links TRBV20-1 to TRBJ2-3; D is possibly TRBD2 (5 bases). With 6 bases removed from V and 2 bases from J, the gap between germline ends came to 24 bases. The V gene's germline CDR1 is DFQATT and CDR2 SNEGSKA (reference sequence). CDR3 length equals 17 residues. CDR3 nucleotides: TGCAGTGCCCCGGTGTTGTCGGAGCGGCTCGTCACAGATACGCAGTATTTT. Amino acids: CSAPVLSERLVTDTQYF.

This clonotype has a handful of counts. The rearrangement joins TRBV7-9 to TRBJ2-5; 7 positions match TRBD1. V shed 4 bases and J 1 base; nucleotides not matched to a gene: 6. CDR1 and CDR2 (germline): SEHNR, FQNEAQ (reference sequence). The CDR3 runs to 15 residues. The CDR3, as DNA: TGTGCCAGCAGCTCCTTGACAGGGCCCCAAGAGACCCAGTACTTC. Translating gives CASSSLTGPQETQYF.